The following is a T cell receptor (beta chain) sequence with its context. The entry originates in a study of control samples from healthy donors and cancer patients. V was shortened by 0 bases and J by 3 bases, with 17 bases between the two germline ends. Germline values: CDR1 LGHDT, CDR2 YNNKEL (reference sequence). CDR3 length: 17 residues. Sequencing was performed with immunoSEQ multiplex PCR; in TCRdb, only in-frame clones are kept and a portion is missing. The sample comprises about 58,000 clones, 85% to 95% of which are singletons, and roughly 4% rests with the top ten. The sequence was obtained from a man younger than 45 in good health. Input material: blood. The gene calls are TRBV3-1 (or the pseudogene TRBV3-2) and TRBJ1-2, with a tentative D call TRBD1 (5 bases). The CDR3 region is CASSQDLLEGFHYGYTF. The CDR3 DNA sequence: TGTGCCAGCAGCCAAGATCTCTTGGAGGGGTTCCACTATGGCTACACCTTC.